The 18 T cell receptor beta chains below all came from one sample that was sequenced in a study of shared clonotypes between healthy human individuals. Method: immunoSEQ multiplex PCR; TCRdb's copy keeps in-frame clones and lacks some. Among fewer than 2.5 million clones, over 85% were seen once, and the ten largest hold 0.36%. The specimen was naive CD4+ T cells from PBMCs. Described subset: CD45RA+ positively selected. These receptors all come from a man aged 18-30 years in good health. Some clones in this sample may be carry-over from other donors' samples.

The chain couples TRBV18 to TRBJ2-7; the match to TRBD1 covers 8 bases. Per the germline V gene, CDR1 is KGHSH and CDR2 is LQKENI. The V and J ends lost 6 bases and 2 bases, in that order; junction bases with no gene match: 6. The CDR3 totals 14 residues. This chain's CDR3 is CASSHGQGTYEQYF. DNA for the CDR3: TGTGCCAGCTCCCACGGACAGGGTACCTACGAGCAGTACTTC.

This clone was seen just once. The chain employs TRBV7-9 and TRBJ2-1; 14 bases are shared with TRBD2. The CDR3 extends over 18 amino acids. J lost 0 bases, V lost 5 bases, and 6 bases had no gene match. CDR1 is SEHNR, CDR2 FQNEAQ, per germline (reference sequence). In nucleotides, the CDR3 is TGTGCCAGCAGCATCACCGGGACTAGCGGGAGCTCCTACAATGAGCAGTTCTTC. Translated, it gives CASSITGTSGSSYNEQFF.

This clone was detected once. This chain connects TRBV27 to TRBJ2-4; 7 bases line up with TRBD1. Germline loops: CDR1 MNHEY, CDR2 SMNVEV (reference sequence). V dropped 3 bases and J dropped 4; count of bases not matched to a gene: 9. The CDR3 is 16 residues long. The CDR3: CASSFIFRGQKNIQYF. The CDR3 DNA sequence: TGTGCCAGCAGTTTTATTTTTCGGGGACAGAAAAACATTCAGTACTTC.

This sequence joins TRBV2 and TRBJ2-1; a possible D gene is TRBD1 (6 bases). This CDR3 has 12 residues. Trimming shortened V by 5 bases and J by 12 bases, and 14 bases separated the two germline ends. CDR1 SNHLY and CDR2 FYNNEI come from the germline V gene. CDR3 DNA: TGTGCCAGCAGTCTCCAGGGGACGTCGCAGTTCTTC. Residues: CASSLQGTSQFF.

The rearrangement links TRBV5-1 to TRBJ1-1, with TRBD1 matching 7 bases. V lost 7 bases, J lost 1 base, and 7 bases stayed unmatched. From germline, CDR1 is SGHRS and CDR2 YFSETQ. The CDR3 has 14 residues. CDR3 coding DNA: TGCGCCAGCGATCCGGGACAGCCGAACACTGAAGCTTTCTTT. This encodes CASDPGQPNTEAFF. The whole variable domain, filled in from reference TRBV5-1 and TRBJ1-1, reads KAGVTQTPRYLIKTRGQQVTLSCSPISGHRSVSWYQQTPGQGLQFLFEYFSETQRNKGNFPGRFSGRQFSNSRSEMNVSTLELGDSALYLCASDPGQPNTEAFFGQGTRLTVV.

The J gene is TRBJ1-2, the V gene TRBV5-1; weak D call: TRBD1 (6 bases). This CDR3 contains 14 residues. Germline assignment: CDR1 SGHRS and CDR2 YFSETQ. Trimming cost V 3 bases and J 0 bases, with 9 bases left between them. The CDR3 DNA sequence: TGCGCCAGCAGCTGGACAGCTACTAACTATGGCTACACCTTC. Translation gives CASSWTATNYGYTF.

The chain employs TRBV7-2 and TRBJ1-3, with a possible D match to TRBD1 (6 bases). CDR3 length equals 18 residues. Trimming stripped 1 base from V and 3 bases from J, with 19 bases between. Germline CDR1 SGHTA, CDR2 FQGNSA. Here the CDR3 DNA reads TGTGCCAGCAGCTTAGGAGTGCGGGGGCGAGGAATTGGAAACACCATATATTTT. This codes for CASSLGVRGRGIGNTIYF.

The chain joins TRBV9 to TRBJ2-1; D is unclear. Germline V gene lookup returns CDR1 SGDLS and CDR2 YYNGEE. V dropped 7 bases and J dropped 0 bases, with 8 bases sitting between them. This CDR3 has 13 residues. The DNA of the CDR3 is TGTGCCAGCGCGGAGAGCTCCTACAATGAGCAGTTCTTC. Protein: CASAESSYNEQFF.

The chain combines TRBV5-1 with TRBJ1-1; 7 bases fit TRBD1. With V trimmed by 5 bases and J by 0 bases, 10 bases remained unmatched. CDR3 size: 16 residues. CDR1 SGHRS and CDR2 YFSETQ come from the germline V gene. The CDR3 nucleotides are TGCGCCAGCAGGTCCGGGACAGCCCTAATGAACACTGAAGCTTTCTTT. It yields the protein CASRSGTALMNTEAFF.

In nucleotides, the CDR3 is TGTGCCAGCTCAGAGGGACAGGCGGTATGGGGCAATCAGCCCCAGCATTTT. This translates into CASSEGQAVWGNQPQHF. V usage is TRBV18 and J usage is TRBJ1-5; 8 bases match TRBD1. The V and J ends lost 5 bases and 2 bases, in that order; junction bases with no gene match: 11. Germline CDR1 is KGHSH and CDR2 is LQKENI. CDR3 size: 17 residues.

The J gene is TRBJ2-1, the V gene TRBV5-1; D is tentatively TRBD1 or TRBD2 (6 bases each). Germline CDR1 is SGHRS and CDR2 is YFSETQ. The CDR3 extends over 17 amino acids. V lost 1 base and J lost 0, with 14 bases in between. CDR3 amino acids: CASSLMGGPSSYNEQFF. In DNA, the CDR3 is TGCGCCAGCAGCTTGATGGGGGGCCCTAGCTCCTACAATGAGCAGTTCTTC.

This chain connects TRBV28 to TRBJ1-5; no clear D. Per germline, CDR1 MDHEN and CDR2 SYDVKM. The CDR3 loop spans 16 amino acids. V was clipped by 4 bases and J by 9 bases, with 22 bases between them. The CDR3 coding sequence is TGTGCCAGCAGTTCCCTAGGTAACTCCTCATCGTGGCCCCAGCATTTT. Its protein product is CASSSLGNSSSWPQHF.

This rearrangement joins TRBV10-3 to TRBJ2-3, with D unresolved. The germline CDR1 and CDR2 sequences are ENHRY and SYGVKD. Trimming took 10 bases from V and 4 from J, leaving 18 bases between them. The CDR3 is 14 residues long. The CDR3 DNA follows: TGTGCCACCCATGACACACGGAGCGCAGATACGCAGTATTTT. Amino acids: CATHDTRSADTQYF.

CDR3 loop: CATSREQYGTPTDTQYF. DNA for the CDR3: TGTGCCACCAGCAGAGAACAGTATGGGACCCCCACAGATACGCAGTATTTT. The chain combines TRBV15 with TRBJ2-3; the D call may be TRBD1 or TRBD2 (5 bases each). V lost 0 bases and J 2 bases, leaving 15 bases between the germline ends. The germline V gene has CDR1 LNHNV and CDR2 YYDKDF (reference sequence). The CDR3 has 17 residues.

The gene calls are TRBV7-9 and TRBJ1-4; a weak D match, TRBD1 (5 bases). This CDR3 has 19 amino acids. The V and J ends lost 8 bases and 0 bases respectively, with 25 bases between them. CDR1 is SEHNR and CDR2 is FQNEAQ in the germline V gene (reference sequence). CDR3 coding DNA: TGTGCCAGCGGGGGTATGCCCACTCAAGATATTGCAACTAATGAAAAACTGTTTTTT. It encodes CASGGMPTQDIATNEKLFF. The whole variable domain, remainder taken from reference TRBV7-9 and TRBJ1-4, is DTGVSQNPRHKITKRGQNVTFRCDPISEHNRLYWYRQTLGQGPEFLTYFQNEAQLEKSRLLSDRFSAERPKGSFSTLEIQRTEQGDSAMYLCASGGMPTQDIATNEKLFFGSGTQLSVL.

The V and J genes are TRBV29-1 and TRBJ2-2; 9 bases align to TRBD1. This CDR3 has 14 residues. V shed 6 bases, J shed 5 bases, and the junction held 7 bases outside the gene matches. Germline lookup yields CDR1 SQVTM and CDR2 ANQGSEA. The DNA of the CDR3 is TGCAGCGTCGCCGGGACAGGGTCAACCGGGGAGCTGTTTTTT. This codes for CSVAGTGSTGELFF.

The chain is built from TRBV10-1 and TRBJ1-5; 10 bases align to TRBD1. The CDR3 loop spans 19 amino acids. Losses at the gene ends were 6 bases for V and 1 base for J; bases not matched to a gene: 15. CDR1 is WNHNN and CDR2 is SYGVQD in the germline V gene (reference sequence). DNA for the CDR3: TGCGCCAGCAGAGACCGGGACAGGGGTAAGTGGTGGAGCAATCAGCCCCAGCATTTT. Translating it yields CASRDRDRGKWWSNQPQHF.

Turning to this clone: Within the sample, other DNA sequences also encode this same CDR3. The rearrangement uses TRBV9 and TRBJ2-5; no definite D call. CDR3 length: 13 residues. Germline values: CDR1 SGDLS, CDR2 YYNGEE. The ends were cut back, 2 bases at V and 5 bases at J, with 10 bases in the middle. The CDR3 DNA sequence: TGTGCCAGCAGCGTCATACCCCAGGAGACCCAGTACTTC. Its translation: CASSVIPQETQYF.